One TCR beta chain is described in this entry. This clone was seen a few times. Its specific antigen is unknown. The sample holds no much larger clone one base away, and base qualities are not on file. This entry is derived from a study of cytomegalovirus exposure and HLA in healthy donors (dated by TCRdb to 2017 to 2019). Regarding the complete study: A later analysis indicated that the roughly 120 validation repertoires were generated on the platform also employed for the approximately 670 repertoires of the first cohort. Besides the first cohort of some 670 subjects, a separate validation cohort made up of 90 to 150 different subjects was used. The study aimed to test whether cataloging public T cell receptors could reveal signatures of past pathogen exposure. The study combined high-throughput TCR immunosequencing, statistical association of individual TCRs with disease status, and machine learning to predict cytomegalovirus infection status. What the study reported, not specific to this receptor: The classifier was reported to diagnose cytomegalovirus status with high specificity and sensitivity in both the original and validation cohorts. Across donors, most TCR sequences were observed very rarely, whereas some public TCRs were present in many individuals. According to the authors, the approach could potentially be generalized to other disease states and immunological phenotypes. A later analysis lacked HLA typing for the validation cohort, so it scored co-occurrence in that cohort across all 110 or so repertoires. The study gave a list of 150 to 200 TCR beta chains associated with cytomegalovirus. Of the cluster scores, roughly 95% were above 0 in a later analysis, which found that TCRs clustered in the first cohort also tended to co-occur in the 120 validation repertoires. Three of the identified cytomegalovirus-associated TCR beta chains were confirmed in vitro to be specific for cytomegalovirus antigens.

The donors were included in the validation cohort of some 120 subjects, a group kept apart from the 666-subject first cohort. The receptor library was made with the immunoSEQ multiplex PCR assay. In the source study's methods: A statistical classification framework was built to diagnose cytomegalovirus status from the catalog of TCR beta chain sequences. Entries here come from immuneACCESS through TCRdb and include only in-frame sequences with V and J called. Some clones fail to appear in such tables; in the studies checked, an unresolved V gene covers under half of the shortfall, and the cause of the remainder is unknown. V, J and clone size derive from that table, while D and trimming were established from the DNA sequence. A total of over 80,000 clones appear in this sample, about 85% of them only once. The ten largest make up roughly 20% of the sample. The CDR3 runs 15 amino acids, cysteine and phenylalanine included. CDR3 DNA is the only sequence kept; it has 45 bases, read in frame from the first base. For CDR1 and CDR2, the germline V gene (reference sequence) lists MNHNY and SVGAGI. The V end gives up 7 bases and the J end 0 bases, leaving 5 bases in the junction not matched to a gene.

The TCR comes from a young man in good health and CMV-seropositive. The specimen was PBMCs. Recombination linked TRBV6-6 to TRBJ1-5; 8 middle bases align to TRBD1. The bases read TGTGCCAGCACAGGGGGCGTAAATAGCAATCAGCCCCAGCATTTT. The translation is CASTGGVNSNQPQHF.